This T cell receptor (beta chain) was profiled in a study of shared clonotypes between healthy human individuals. CDR3 length: 13 amino acids. V lost 9 bases and J 4 bases, leaving 15 bases between the germline ends. Germline-derived CDR1 and CDR2 are ENHRY and SYGVKD. Authors' processing steps: Filtering differed since immunoSEQ provided only junctions, with no quality scores. Only in-frame clones appear in the TCRdb table, and some are missing; sequencing was by immunoSEQ multiplex PCR. V, J and clone size are taken as reported in that table, and D and trimming were inferred from the DNA itself. This sample carries 2 million to 2.5 million clones, about nine tenths of them seen once, and the ten largest clones take more than 0.35%. The study's findings and limits: A handful of donors held about 5.1% of naive CD4 clonotypes in common.

Comments on this clone: Its antigen remains unidentified.

There were no recent acute infections or vaccinations among the donors, who were healthy HIV-negative adults. The TCR originated in a man younger than 35 in good health. Some clones in this sample may be carry-over from other donors' samples. Source material: naive CD4+ T cells from PBMCs. The subset is: CD45RA+ positively selected. The chain recombines TRBV10-3 with TRBJ1-1; the D gene is possibly TRBD1 (5 bases). CDR3 DNA: TGTGCCATAGTGGGGGGGGAGGGCACTGAAGCTTTCTTT. Translating it yields CAIVGGEGTEAFF.